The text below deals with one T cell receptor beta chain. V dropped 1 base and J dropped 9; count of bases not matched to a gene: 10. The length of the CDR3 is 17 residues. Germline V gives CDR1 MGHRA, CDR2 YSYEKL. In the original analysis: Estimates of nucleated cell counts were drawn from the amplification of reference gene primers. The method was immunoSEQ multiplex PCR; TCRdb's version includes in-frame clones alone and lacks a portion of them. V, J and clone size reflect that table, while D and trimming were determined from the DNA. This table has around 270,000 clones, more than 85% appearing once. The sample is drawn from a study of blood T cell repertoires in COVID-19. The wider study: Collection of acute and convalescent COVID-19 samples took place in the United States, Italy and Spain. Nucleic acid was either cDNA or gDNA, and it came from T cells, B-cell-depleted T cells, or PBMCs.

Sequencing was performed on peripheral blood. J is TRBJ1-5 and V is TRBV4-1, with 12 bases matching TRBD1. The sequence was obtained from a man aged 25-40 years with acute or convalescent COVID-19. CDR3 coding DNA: TGCGCCAGCAGCCAAGCAAATCCGGGACAGGGGGCTGTGCCCCAGCATTTT. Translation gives CASSQANPGQGAVPQHF.